This T cell receptor (beta chain) was identified in a study of shared clonotypes between healthy human individuals. About the study: Participating donors consisted of two women and a few men aged 18 to 49. Used for every donor were three CD4 naive, three CD4 memory, two CD8 naive and one CD8 memory plate.

Deep was the level at which the assay was run. The protocol was immunoSEQ multiplex PCR, while the TCRdb copy is restricted to in-frame clones and leaves out a portion. The sample carries around 2.1 million clones, 85% to 95% recorded once. Germline V CDR1 and CDR2: MNHEY, SVGAGI. The CDR3 runs 16 residues. V gave up 2 bases and J gave up 3 bases; unmatched junction bases: 0. Naive CD8 isolation took CD45RO-negative cells positively selected for CCR7 and excluded terminally differentiated effector memory CD45RA+ cells. Study conclusions and caveats: Several donors shared approximately 5% of their naive CD4 clonotypes.

For this clone: No antigen is known for it.

The TCR originated in a man aged 18 to 29 in good health. Some clones in this sample may be carry-over from other donors' samples. The sequenced sample was naive CD8+ T cells from PBMCs. The V gene is TRBV6-5, the J gene TRBJ2-1; 14 bases map to TRBD2. The CDR3 region has the DNA TGTGCCAGCAGTTACGGGACTAGCGGGGGCTACAATGAGCAGTTCTTC. Translating it yields CASSYGTSGGYNEQFF.